What follows describes a single T cell receptor beta chain. V was clipped by 6 bases and J by 7 bases; unmatched bases: 9. Germline lookup yields CDR1 MNHEY and CDR2 SVGAGI. The CDR3 loop spans 14 amino acids. This record belongs to a study of blood T cell repertoires in COVID-19. Study summary: Acute and convalescent COVID-19 samples came from the United States, Italy and Spain. Nucleic acid was either cDNA or gDNA, and it came from T cells, B-cell-depleted T cells, or PBMCs.

In the authors' workflow: Researchers report that nucleated cell counts were estimated from reference gene primer amplification. Profiling relied on immunoSEQ multiplex PCR, and the TCRdb table lists in-frame clones only, not all of them. That table furnishes V, J and clone size, whereas the DNA furnished D and trimming. The sample holds some 150,000 clones, over 80% seen once. Sequencing was done on a sample of peripheral blood. The receptor comes from a woman between 65 and 79 years old with acute or convalescent COVID-19. The rearrangement links TRBV6-5 to TRBJ1-2; TRBD1 agrees at 9 bases. The CDR3: CASRGTGYGLGYTF. CDR3 bases: TGTGCCAGCAGGGGGACAGGGTATGGTCTTGGCTACACCTTC.